These 5 T cell receptor beta chains originate from one sample sequenced in a study of cytomegalovirus exposure and HLA in healthy donors. The PCR contained 60 Vbeta and 13 Jbeta primers. Clones were sequenced by immunoSEQ multiplex PCR, and TCRdb holds only the in-frame ones, with some missing. This table holds 40,000 or so clones. Sequenced material: PBMCs. The receptors were gathered from a male donor in good health and CMV-seronegative.

The gene calls are TRBV2 and TRBJ2-7, with TRBD2 identical over 7 bases. J was trimmed by 3 bases and V by 5 bases; bases with no gene match: 7. This CDR3 region has 14 residues. Germline loops: CDR1 SNHLY, CDR2 FYNNEI. The CDR3 DNA is TGTGCCAGCAGTCCGGGACGGGGGGACTACGAGCAGTACTTC. It translates to CASSPGRGDYEQYF.

The CDR3 region has the DNA TGTGCCAGCTCACCACCAGGGGTAGGGCGGCAAGAGACCCAGTACTTC. This codes for CASSPPGVGRQETQYF. The chain combines TRBV18 with TRBJ2-5; possibly TRBD1 for D (5 bases). The CDR3 totals 16 residues. CDR1 is KGHSH, CDR2 LQKENI, per germline. V gave up 0 bases and J gave up 2 bases, with 13 bases separating them.

The rearrangement uses TRBV5-8 and TRBJ2-3; D possibly corresponds to TRBD2 (5 bases). The ends were cut back, 4 bases at V and 6 bases at J, with 9 bases in the middle. The germline V gene encodes CDR1 SGHTS and CDR2 YDEGEE. This CDR3 has 12 amino acids. CDR3: CASSPRVDTQYF. In nucleotides, the CDR3 is TGTGCCAGCAGCCCGCGGGTTGATACGCAGTATTTT.

This chain uses TRBV7-9 with TRBJ1-1; D is undetermined. The CDR3 extends over 10 amino acids. V was clipped by 3 bases and J by 8 bases, with 4 bases between them. Germline V gene lookup returns CDR1 SEHNR and CDR2 FQNEAQ (reference sequence). In nucleotides, the CDR3 is TGTGCCAGCAGCTTCTCCGAAGCTTTCTTT. As protein: CASSFSEAFF.

The chain is built from TRBV6-1 and TRBJ2-7; no reliable D call. The CDR3 covers 15 residues. Germline V gene data show CDR1 as MNHNS and CDR2 as SASEGT. With 0 bases removed from V and 2 bases from J, the gap between germline ends came to 11 bases. The CDR3 here is CASSEAYIQTYEQYF. The CDR3 coding sequence is TGTGCCAGCAGTGAAGCGTATATACAAACCTACGAGCAGTACTTC.